The rows below give T cell receptor beta chains drawn from one sample of a study of control samples from healthy donors and cancer patients. TCRdb's table, derived via immunoSEQ multiplex PCR, lists solely in-frame clones and lacks some. The table lists about 120,000 clones, 88% of them singletons, with less than 4% in the top ten. Sequencing was carried out using blood. These TCRs come from a middle-aged man in good health. CDR3s include the opening cysteine and the closing phenylalanine or tryptophan. D genes are given only for firm matches. Clone size is not always given. Where it is, it says once, few, many or a class for expanded clones.

CDR3 protein | CDR3 DNA | J gene | clone size | V gene | D gene
CASSSGQLNSGNTIYF | TGTGCCAGCAGCTCGGGACAGCTGAACTCTGGAAACACCATATATTTT | TRBJ1-3 | once | TRBV7-8 | TRBD1
CASSLGVAATLHF | TGTGCCAGCAGTTTAGGCGTGGCAGCCACCCTCCACTTT | TRBJ1-6 | NA | TRBV12-3/TRBV12-4 | NA
CASSEPGLSPPLHF | TGTGCCAGCAGCGAACCGGGGCTATCCCCACCCCTCCACTTT | TRBJ1-6 | once | TRBV9 | NA
CASSLDNTEAFF | TGCGCCAGCAGCTTGGACAACACTGAAGCTTTCTTT | TRBJ1-1 | NA | TRBV5-1 | NA
CASSETQGLGNTIYF | TGCGCCAGCAGCGAGACCCAGGGGCTTGGAAACACCATATATTTT | TRBJ1-3 | NA | TRBV5-1 | NA
CASRGGRGGANVLTF | TGTGCCAGCAGGGGAGGTCGGGGAGGGGCCAACGTCCTGACTTTC | TRBJ2-6 | NA | TRBV6-6 | NA
CASSDLGAGPSYEQYF | TGTGCCAGCAGTGACCTAGGAGCGGGGCCCTCCTACGAGCAGTACTTC | TRBJ2-7 | once | TRBV6-2/TRBV6-3 | TRBD2
CASSYSPFIPETQYF | TGTGCCAGCAGTTACTCACCATTCATCCCCGAGACCCAGTACTTC | TRBJ2-5 | NA | TRBV6-5 | NA
CASSLGGAFTGELFF | TGTGCCAGCAGCTTAGGGGGGGCCTTCACCGGGGAGCTGTTTTTT | TRBJ2-2 | NA | TRBV11-2 | NA
CASSRVGNQPQHF | TGTGCCAGTAGTAGGGTGGGCAATCAGCCCCAGCATTTT | TRBJ1-5 | NA | TRBV19 | NA
CASSQPGRGSTNEKLFF | TGTGCCAGCAGCCAACCAGGGCGGGGTTCAACTAATGAAAAACTGTTTTTT | TRBJ1-4 | NA | TRBV4-2 | NA
CASSFVGQGGNEQFF | TGTGCCAGCAGCTTCGTTGGACAGGGGGGCAATGAGCAGTTCTTC | TRBJ2-1 | NA | TRBV5-5 | TRBD1
CASYVGYRYEQYF | TGTGCCAGCTACGTTGGGTACCGATACGAGCAGTACTTC | TRBJ2-7 | NA | TRBV2 | NA
CASSTNRATEAFF | TGTGCCAGCAGCACAAACAGGGCCACTGAAGCTTTCTTT | TRBJ1-1 | once | TRBV7-9 | NA
CASRSGQGAFAEAFF | TGTGCCAGCAGATCAGGACAGGGGGCTTTCGCTGAAGCTTTCTTT | TRBJ1-1 | NA | TRBV6-5 | TRBD1
CASREGGQGNTIYF | TGCGCCAGCCGCGAGGGGGGGCAGGGAAACACCATATATTTT | TRBJ1-3 | few | TRBV5-1 | NA
CATSDLSITYGYTF | TGTGCCACCAGTGATTTGAGTATTACTTATGGCTACACCTTC | TRBJ1-2 | NA | TRBV24-1 | NA
CATSDRPGTGPTNEKLFF | TGTGCCACCAGTGACCGTCCCGGGACAGGGCCAACTAATGAAAAACTGTTTTTT | TRBJ1-4 | NA | TRBV24-1 | TRBD1
CASSYSQFYNSPLHF | TGTGCCAGCAGTTACTCGCAGTTCTATAATTCACCCCTCCACTTT | TRBJ1-6 | NA | TRBV6-5 | NA
CASSYSTSGGETQYF | TGTGCCAGCAGTTACTCGACTAGCGGGGGAGAGACCCAGTACTTC | TRBJ2-5 | NA | TRBV6-2/TRBV6-3 | TRBD2
CASSQDEVQGPGELFF | TGTGCCAGCAGCCAAGACGAGGTCCAAGGACCCGGGGAGCTGTTTTTT | TRBJ2-2 | NA | TRBV4-2 | NA
CASSELSGQHYEQYF | TGTGCCAGTAGTGAACTCTCGGGACAGCATTACGAGCAGTACTTC | TRBJ2-7 | NA | TRBV19 | TRBD1
CASSRLGGGAGEQFF | TGTGCCAGTAGTAGACTGGGCGGGGGGGCAGGTGAGCAGTTCTTC | TRBJ2-1 | NA | TRBV19 | TRBD2
CALKTSGIYNEQFF | TGTGCCCTCAAGACTAGCGGGATCTACAATGAGCAGTTCTTC | TRBJ2-1 | NA | TRBV7-9 | TRBD2